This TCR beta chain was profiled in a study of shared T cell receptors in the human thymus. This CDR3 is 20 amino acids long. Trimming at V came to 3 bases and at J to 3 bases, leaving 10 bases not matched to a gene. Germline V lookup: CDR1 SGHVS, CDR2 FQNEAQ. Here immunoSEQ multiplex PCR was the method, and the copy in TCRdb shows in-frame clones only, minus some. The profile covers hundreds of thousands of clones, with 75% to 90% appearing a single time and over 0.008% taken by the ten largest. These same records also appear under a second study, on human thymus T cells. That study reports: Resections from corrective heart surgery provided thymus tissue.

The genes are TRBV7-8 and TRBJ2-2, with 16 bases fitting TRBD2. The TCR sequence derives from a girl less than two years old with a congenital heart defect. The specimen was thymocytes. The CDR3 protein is CASSFYLSGTSGGDTGELFF. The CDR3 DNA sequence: TGTGCCAGCAGCTTCTACTTGTCCGGGACTAGCGGGGGGGACACCGGGGAGCTGTTTTTT.